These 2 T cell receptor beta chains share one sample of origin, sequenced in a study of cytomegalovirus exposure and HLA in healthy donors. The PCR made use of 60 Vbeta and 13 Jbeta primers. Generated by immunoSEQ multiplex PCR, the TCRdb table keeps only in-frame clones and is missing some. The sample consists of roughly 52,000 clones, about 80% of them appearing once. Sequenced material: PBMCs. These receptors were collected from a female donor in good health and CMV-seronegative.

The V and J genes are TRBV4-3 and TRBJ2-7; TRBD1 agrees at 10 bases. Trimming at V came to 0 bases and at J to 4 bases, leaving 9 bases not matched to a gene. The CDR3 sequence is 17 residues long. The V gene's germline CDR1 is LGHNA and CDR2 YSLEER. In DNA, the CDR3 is TGCGCCAGCAGCCAAGATCTCGAGACAGGGGGCGTTTACGAGCAGTACTTC. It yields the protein CASSQDLETGGVYEQYF.

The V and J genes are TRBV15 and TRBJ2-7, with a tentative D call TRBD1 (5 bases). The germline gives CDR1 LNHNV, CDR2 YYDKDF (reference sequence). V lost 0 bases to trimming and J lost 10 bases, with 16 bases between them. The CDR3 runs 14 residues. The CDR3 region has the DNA TGTGCCACCAGCAGAGATCATGGGGCCGCGGCCCAGTACTTC. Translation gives CATSRDHGAAAQYF.